Below, 14 T cell receptor beta chains from the same sample are listed, as sequenced in a study of shared clonotypes between healthy human individuals. The data were produced by immunoSEQ multiplex PCR, yet TCRdb's version contains in-frame clones alone and is incomplete. Here the sample spans about 980,000 clones, around 80% being singletons. Sequencing input: memory CD4+ T cells sorted from blood. Subset defined: CD45RA-negative fraction. These TCRs come from a man younger than 35 in good health.

In this sample, this clone turned up once. This sequence joins TRBV19 and TRBJ2-2; 12 bases are shared with TRBD1. The CDR3 consists of 15 residues. The V and J ends lost 5 bases and 7 bases, in that order; junction bases with no gene match: 5. Germline V gene data show CDR1 as LNHDA and CDR2 as SQIVND (reference sequence). In nucleotides, the CDR3 is TGTGCCAGTAGTGTGGGACAGGGGGCAATCGGGGAGCTGTTTTTT. Protein sequence: CASSVGQGAIGELFF.

The chain employs TRBV5-1 and TRBJ2-1; tentative D call: TRBD2 (6 bases). Trimming stripped 6 bases from V and 6 bases from J, with 13 bases between. Per the germline V gene, CDR1 is SGHRS and CDR2 is YFSETQ. The CDR3 is 13 residues long. CDR3 sequence: CASIPGRSNEQFF. CDR3 sequence (DNA): TGCGCCAGCATCCCAGGGAGGAGCAATGAGCAGTTCTTC.

The chain combines TRBV7-9 with TRBJ2-3, with D perhaps given as TRBD1 or TRBD2 (5 bases each). Per the germline V gene, CDR1 is SEHNR and CDR2 is FQNEAQ (reference sequence). The germline V and J ends were trimmed by 4 bases and 2 bases, with 13 bases remaining between them. The CDR3 extends over 15 amino acids. CDR3 coding DNA: TGTGCCAGCAGCTGGGGACGAGGCGTCACAGATACGCAGTATTTT. This translates into CASSWGRGVTDTQYF.

The chain employs TRBV4-2 and TRBJ1-3, with D tentatively TRBD1 (6 bases). V lost 4 bases and J 3 bases, leaving 19 bases between the germline ends. The CDR3 covers 17 residues. In germline, CDR1 is LGHNA, CDR2 YNFKEQ. The CDR3 region is CASSPLGRGADGNTIYF. CDR3 nucleotide sequence: TGTGCCAGCAGCCCACTTGGCCGGGGGGCGGATGGAAACACCATATATTTT.

The chain uses TRBV5-4 and TRBJ2-7; D is perhaps TRBD1 (5 bases). The V end lost 1 base, the J end lost 4 bases, and 15 bases lay between the germline ends. The CDR3 contains 15 residues. CDR1 and CDR2 from the germline V gene are SGHNT and YYREEE (reference sequence). CDR3 sequence reads: CASSLRQGPSYEQYF. The CDR3 DNA reads as TGTGCCAGCAGCTTGAGGCAGGGTCCCTCGTACGAGCAGTACTTC.

The rearrangement joins TRBV2 to TRBJ2-5; TRBD2 agrees at 11 bases. The CDR3 consists of 15 residues. With 5 bases clipped from V and 7 bases from J, the junction kept 9 bases outside the gene matches. Germline V CDR1 and CDR2: SNHLY, FYNNEI. The CDR3 DNA sequence: TGTGCCAGCAGTTCTAGCGGGGGGCAGCGGGGGACCCAGTACTTC. Amino acids: CASSSSGGQRGTQYF.

The gene calls are TRBV20-1 and TRBJ2-5; D is unclear. TRBJ2-7 explains the end of the DNA better; the J call may be wrong. CDR3 length: 11 residues. Germline V gene lookup returns CDR1 DFQATT and CDR2 SNEGSKA (reference sequence). CDR3 sequence: CSAYHVSEQYF. As DNA, the CDR3 is TGCAGTGCTTACCATGTCTCCGAGCAGTACTTC.

The chain has TRBV18 and TRBJ2-5, with 11 nucleotides matching TRBD2. Germline loops: CDR1 KGHSH, CDR2 LQKENI. V shed 6 bases, J shed 3 bases, and the junction held 9 bases outside the gene matches. CDR3 length: 16 residues. As DNA, the CDR3 is TGTGCCAGCTCGTCGTGGGGACTAGCGGCAAAAGAGACCCAGTACTTC. Amino acids: CASSSWGLAAKETQYF.

This clone has only one observation. The rearrangement links TRBV28 to TRBJ2-7; D unresolved. V was cut by 1 base and J by 8 bases, with 15 bases left in between. The CDR3 loop spans 14 amino acids. Germline CDR1 is MDHEN and CDR2 is SYDVKM. The CDR3 reads CASSLSPSGAQQYF. CDR3 in DNA: TGTGCCAGCAGTTTATCCCCGTCGGGCGCGCAGCAGTACTTC.

V gene TRBV18 combines with J gene TRBJ2-1; a weak D match, TRBD2 (6 bases). From germline, CDR1 is KGHSH and CDR2 LQKENI. The length of the CDR3 is 17 residues. Trimming removed 3 bases from V and 0 bases from J, with 15 bases in between. DNA for the CDR3: TGTGCCAGCTCACCCCGACTAGGCTCTAGCTCCTACAATGAGCAGTTCTTC. Amino acid sequence: CASSPRLGSSSYNEQFF. Looking up the rest from reference TRBV18 and TRBJ2-1 gives the full variable domain: NAGVMQNPRHLVRRRGQEARLRCSPMKGHSHVYWYRQLPEEGLKFMVYLQKENIIDESGMPKERFSAEFPKEGPSILRIQQVVRGDSAAYFCASSPRLGSSSYNEQFFGPGTRLTVL.

The rearrangement links TRBV25-1 to TRBJ1-1; D call uncertain. The CDR3 length is 15 residues. Germline V gene sequence: CDR1 MGHDK, CDR2 SYGVNS. Trimming cost V 5 bases and J 0 bases, with 13 bases left between them. CDR3 in amino acids: CASSKFGVMNTEAFF. The CDR3 DNA reads as TGTGCCAGCAGTAAGTTCGGAGTCATGAACACTGAAGCTTTCTTT.

DNA of the CDR3: TGCGCCAGCAAACGGGACAGTGATAGCACAGATACGCAGTATTTT. Protein sequence: CASKRDSDSTDTQYF. This chain joins TRBV5-1 and TRBJ2-3, with 7 bases fitting TRBD1. Unmatched junction bases numbered 7, after V lost 6 bases and J lost 0 bases. CDR3 length equals 15 residues. CDR1 and CDR2 from the germline V gene are SGHRS and YFSETQ. The full variable domain, rest sourced from reference TRBV5-1 and TRBJ2-3, is KAGVTQTPRYLIKTRGQQVTLSCSPISGHRSVSWYQQTPGQGLQFLFEYFSETQRNKGNFPGRFSGRQFSNSRSEMNVSTLELGDSALYLCASKRDSDSTDTQYFGPGTRLTVL.

The rearrangement links TRBV4-1 to TRBJ2-7; 7 nucleotides agree with TRBD2. Germline V lookup: CDR1 MGHRA, CDR2 YSYEKL. The CDR3 has 17 residues. The ends lost 2 bases at V and 0 bases at J; junction bases unmatched: 10. In nucleotides, the CDR3 is TGCGCCAGCAGCCAACCTCAACTAGCGTTAGGCTCCTACGAGCAGTACTTC. Translated, it gives CASSQPQLALGSYEQYF.

This chain links TRBV30 with TRBJ2-5; 9 bases align to TRBD1. The CDR3 loop spans 17 amino acids. V lost 0 bases, J lost 2 bases, and 10 bases stayed unmatched. CDR1 is GTSNPN, CDR2 SVGIG, per germline (reference sequence). This CDR3 is CAWSVQTGGDLQETQYF. In nucleotides, the CDR3 is TGTGCCTGGAGTGTACAAACAGGGGGCGATTTACAAGAGACCCAGTACTTC.